A single sample is the source of the 24 T cell receptor beta chains below, sequenced in a study of blood T cell repertoires in COVID-19. Libraries were prepared by immunoSEQ multiplex PCR; TCRdb keeps only in-frame clonotypes and omits some of them. The profile shows 150,000 or so clones, roughly 78% of them singletons. Sequencing used peripheral blood. These TCRs come from a human donor with acute or convalescent COVID-19. The donor label of this sample is uncertain.

This sequence joins TRBV6-1 and TRBJ1-2; D is perhaps TRBD1 (5 bases). The CDR3 is 13 amino acids. V was pared by 3 bases and J by 6 bases, with 11 bases between. In germline, CDR1 is MNHNS, CDR2 SASEGT. The CDR3 nucleotides are TGTGCCAGCAGTGACAGGGTCAGGAATGGCTACACCTTC. This gives the protein CASSDRVRNGYTF.

The gene calls are TRBV7-2 and TRBJ2-1, with TRBD2 identical over 13 bases. CDR3 length: 16 residues. From germline, CDR1 is SGHTA and CDR2 FQGNSA. V shed 3 bases, J shed 6 bases, and the junction held 5 bases outside the gene matches. DNA of the CDR3: TGTGCCAGCAGCTTCCTACTAGCGGGGGGGCGCAATGAGCAGTTCTTC. Translating gives CASSFLLAGGRNEQFF.

This clone was detected only once. The V call is TRBV19, the J call TRBJ2-1; 9 bases are a match to TRBD2. This CDR3 spans 15 amino acids. The junction had 6 bases not matched to a gene; V was cut back by 5 bases and J by 4 bases. CDR1 and CDR2 from the germline V gene are LNHDA and SQIVND (reference sequence). The CDR3, as DNA: TGTGCCAGTAGTCTCCCGGGACTAGCTTACAATGAGCAGTTCTTC. Translating gives CASSLPGLAYNEQFF.

The CDR3: CAILDRGYTGELFF. DNA for the CDR3: TGTGCCATCTTGGACAGGGGGTACACCGGGGAGCTGTTTTTT. This chain uses TRBV6-5 with TRBJ2-2, with TRBD1 identical over 10 bases. The V gene's germline CDR1 is MNHEY and CDR2 SVGAGI. This CDR3 contains 14 residues. The ends lost 10 bases at V and 3 bases at J; junction bases unmatched: 5.

This clone has only one observation. The chain couples TRBV7-8 to TRBJ1-2, with D possibly matching TRBD1 (5 bases). V dropped 7 bases and J dropped 3 bases, with 15 bases sitting between them. CDR3 size: 14 residues. Germline assignment: CDR1 SGHVS and CDR2 FQNEAQ. The CDR3 region is CASTGERDYYGYTF. The DNA for the CDR3 is TGTGCCAGCACCGGAGAGAGGGACTACTATGGCTACACCTTC.

This rearrangement joins TRBV2 to TRBJ1-5; 9 bases are shared with TRBD1. V dropped 5 bases and J dropped 7; count of bases not matched to a gene: 9. Germline lookup yields CDR1 SNHLY and CDR2 FYNNEI. This CDR3 spans 15 amino acids. As DNA, the CDR3 is TGTGCCAGCAGTCCGACAGGGGGTATGAGACAGCCCCAGCATTTT. This gives the protein CASSPTGGMRQPQHF.

The chain carries TRBV9 and TRBJ1-5; the D is unclear. The CDR3 covers 14 residues. The germline V gene has CDR1 SGDLS and CDR2 YYNGEE. V was clipped by 4 bases and J by 5 bases, with 13 bases between them. This chain's CDR3 is CASSPRMEDQPQHF. CDR3 DNA sequence: TGTGCCAGCAGCCCTCGAATGGAGGATCAGCCCCAGCATTTT.

The genes are TRBV19 and TRBJ2-7; TRBD1 matches 7 bases. J gave up 6 bases and V 4 bases, and 6 bases lay outside the gene matches. Looked up from germline, CDR1 is LNHDA and CDR2 is SQIVND (reference sequence). CDR3 length: 13 amino acids. CDR3 in amino acids: CASSTTGFGEQYF. CDR3 bases: TGTGCCAGTAGTACGACAGGGTTTGGCGAGCAGTACTTC.

The chain couples TRBV15 to TRBJ1-6; D gene unclear. Trimming stripped 5 bases from V and 9 bases from J, with 17 bases between. The germline CDR1 and CDR2 sequences are LNHNV and YYDKDF (reference sequence). The CDR3 spans 15 residues. CDR3 nucleotides: TGTGCCACCAGCCGCCTGAGGGATGGGGTTTCACCCCTCCACTTT. Its protein is CATSRLRDGVSPLHF.

The chain uses TRBV5-1 and TRBJ2-5; D is possibly TRBD1 (8 bases). Germline assignment: CDR1 SGHRS and CDR2 YFSETQ. V lost 4 bases and J 3 bases, leaving 16 bases between the germline ends. CDR3 size: 15 residues. CDR3 region: CASSGGATGEETQYF. Written as DNA, the CDR3 is TGCGCCAGCAGCGGGGGGGCGACAGGGGAAGAGACCCAGTACTTC.

CDR3 amino acids: CASSHGTANYEQYF. CDR3 sequence (DNA): TGTGCCAGCAGCCACGGGACAGCGAACTACGAGCAGTACTTC. V usage is TRBV7-9 and J usage is TRBJ2-7; 7 positions agree with TRBD1. Germline CDR1 SEHNR, CDR2 FQNEAQ (reference sequence). The CDR3 length is 14 residues. V shed 5 bases and J 3 bases; nucleotides not matched to a gene: 7.

The rearrangement links TRBV6-5 to TRBJ1-2; TRBD1 matches at 10 bases. The CDR3 spans 15 residues. Germline trimming cut 2 bases from V and 3 bases from J; bases unmatched to any gene: 3. Germline assignment: CDR1 MNHEY and CDR2 SVGAGI. The CDR3 region is CASSYDRGLYYGYTF. CDR3 bases: TGTGCCAGCAGTTACGACAGGGGGCTTTACTATGGCTACACCTTC.

The chain employs TRBV10-3 and TRBJ2-1, with 12 bases identical to TRBD2. The CDR3 sequence is 20 residues long. Germline V lookup: CDR1 ENHRY, CDR2 SYGVKD. V was pared by 6 bases and J by 0 bases, with 15 bases of the junction left unmatched. The CDR3 protein is CAIRGLTSGGPASSYNEQFF. Here the CDR3 DNA reads TGTGCCATCAGGGGTTTAACTAGCGGGGGGCCCGCGAGCTCCTACAATGAGCAGTTCTTC.

A remark on this clone: Sequence at one end of the junction differs from germline and may be a read error. J is TRBJ1-1 and V is TRBV29-1, with D possibly TRBD1 on 5 matching bases. This CDR3 has 10 amino acids. Germline V CDR1 and CDR2: SQVTM, ANQGSEA. The CDR3 spells CSVDLDSPRF. The CDR3 DNA is TGCAGCGTTGACCTCGACAGTCCTCGCTTT.

The V gene is TRBV19, the J gene TRBJ1-1, with a possible D match to TRBD1 (5 bases). Trimming stripped 2 bases from V and 0 bases from J, with 7 bases between. This CDR3 comprises 14 residues. The germline V gene encodes CDR1 LNHDA and CDR2 SQIVND (reference sequence). CDR3 nucleotide sequence: TGTGCCAGTAGTATAAGGGGTTTGAACACTGAAGCTTTCTTT. This translates into CASSIRGLNTEAFF.

The V call is TRBV4-1, the J call TRBJ1-6; 7 nucleotides match TRBD1. Germline lookup yields CDR1 MGHRA and CDR2 YSYEKL. The V segment lost 4 bases and the J segment 10 bases; nucleotides outside the gene matches: 10. CDR3 length equals 15 residues. This chain's CDR3 is CASSPTGTDLSPLHF. In nucleotides, the CDR3 is TGCGCCAGCAGCCCGACAGGGACGGATTTGTCACCCCTCCACTTT.

This chain uses TRBV12-3 or TRBV12-4 with TRBJ1-1, with TRBD1 as a possible D gene (6 bases). With 6 bases removed from V and 3 bases from J, the gap between germline ends came to 11 bases. This CDR3 spans 13 amino acids. CDR3 residues: CASRLQGYTEAFF. The CDR3 DNA reads TGTGCCAGCAGGTTGCAGGGGTACACTGAAGCTTTCTTT.

As to this clone: The sample carries other DNA sequences with the same CDR3. The chain links TRBV18 to TRBJ1-5; a weak D match, TRBD1 (5 bases). This CDR3 has 13 amino acids. Germline-derived CDR1 and CDR2 are KGHSH and LQKENI. V was pared by 3 bases and J by 5 bases, with 8 bases between. The CDR3 loop reads CASSPQGDQPQHF. In DNA, the CDR3 is TGTGCCAGCTCACCTCAGGGTGATCAGCCCCAGCATTTT.

This chain connects TRBV19 to TRBJ1-1; unclear D gene. The germline CDR1 and CDR2 sequences are LNHDA and SQIVND (reference sequence). V lost 9 bases and J lost 3, with 14 bases in between. The CDR3 runs to 13 residues. CDR3 residues: CASWEGFDTEAFF. The CDR3 DNA follows: TGTGCCAGCTGGGAGGGTTTTGACACTGAAGCTTTCTTT.

The rearrangement links TRBV5-1 to TRBJ1-1; a weak D match, TRBD1 (5 bases). This CDR3 is 13 amino acids long. Deletions cut 4 bases from V and 5 bases from J, with 12 bases between. The V gene's germline CDR1 is SGHRS and CDR2 YFSETQ. CDR3 loop: CASSPSGGTEAFF. Written as DNA, the CDR3 is TGCGCCAGCAGCCCCTCGGGGGGGACTGAAGCTTTCTTT.

The chain carries TRBV6-5 and TRBJ2-4, with D possibly matching TRBD1 (6 bases). Between the trimmed V and J ends, which lost 8 bases and 3 bases, there was a span of 11 bases. Germline CDR1 reads MNHEY; CDR2 reads SVGAGI. The CDR3 length is 13 residues. CDR3 in DNA: TGTGCCAGCGCAGACAGGAACAAAAACATTCAGTACTTC. Translating it yields CASADRNKNIQYF.

V and J are TRBV5-5 and TRBJ2-1; possibly TRBD2 for D (7 bases). The germline V gene has CDR1 SGHKS and CDR2 YYEKEE (reference sequence). V lost 3 bases and J lost 6, with 22 bases in between. The CDR3 spans 17 residues. The CDR3 protein is CASSSTRGIARGNEQFF. The CDR3 coding sequence is TGTGCCAGCAGCTCGACGCGGGGGATAGCCAGGGGCAATGAGCAGTTCTTC.

The rearrangement uses TRBV14 and TRBJ1-1, with no clear D. Germline CDR1 is SGHDN and CDR2 is FVKESK. The CDR3 is 13 residues long. Trimming took 1 base from V and 8 from J, leaving 11 bases between them. CDR3 sequence reads: CASSQGLAGEAFF. The DNA for the CDR3 is TGTGCCAGCAGCCAAGGGTTAGCGGGGGAAGCTTTCTTT.

The chain couples TRBV30 to TRBJ1-6; possibly TRBD1 for D (6 bases). The CDR3 is 15 residues long. Trimming left V 1 base short and J 7 bases short, with 14 bases between. Germline-derived CDR1 and CDR2 are GTSNPN and SVGIG (reference sequence). The CDR3 bases are TGTGCCTGGAGTGGCCCAGGGGCCGGGAATTCACCCCTCCACTTT. This codes for CAWSGPGAGNSPLHF.